These T cell receptor beta chains were read from a single sample in a study of T cells in localized non-small cell lung cancer. Sequenced by immunoSEQ multiplex PCR; TCRdb stores in-frame clones only, minus some. The sample yields 1,700 or so clones, 20% to 25% seen once. This specimen consisted of lung tumor tissue, obtained before any cancer treatment. These receptors all stem from a man aged 40 to 70 with stage III lung adenocarcinoma. CDR3s include the opening cysteine and the closing phenylalanine or tryptophan. The order of the fields is D gene, clone size, V gene, J gene, CDR3 DNA, CDR3 protein. The D gene is left open where the match is weak. Where a row states a size, it is once, few, many or the class of an expanded clone; other rows omit it.

d_gene: -
abundance: -
v_gene: TRBV19
j_gene: TRBJ1-4
CDR3nt: TGTGCCAGTAGTATCACAGGAGCAACTAATGAAAAACTGTTTTTT
CDR3aa: CASSITGATNEKLFF

d_gene: -
abundance: -
v_gene: TRBV4-1
j_gene: TRBJ1-3
CDR3nt: TGCGCCAGCAGCCAAGATTTCAAGACTAACTCTGGAAACACCATATATTTT
CDR3aa: CASSQDFKTNSGNTIYF

d_gene: -
abundance: -
v_gene: TRBV12-5
j_gene: TRBJ2-2
CDR3nt: TGTGCTAGTGGTTTGGTACGGGGATCCTCCAAGTCGAACACCGGGGAGCTGTTTTTT
CDR3aa: CASGLVRGSSKSNTGELFF

d_gene: TRBD1
abundance: few
v_gene: TRBV15
j_gene: TRBJ1-4
CDR3nt: TGTGCCATAGGGACAGGGGGCGCCGGTAATGAAAAACTGTTTTTT
CDR3aa: CAIGTGGAGNEKLFF

d_gene: -
abundance: -
v_gene: TRBV30
j_gene: TRBJ1-5
CDR3nt: TGTGCCTGGAGTGTACGGGCGGACCCTAATCAGCCCCAGCATTTT
CDR3aa: CAWSVRADPNQPQHF

d_gene: TRBD1
abundance: medium-sized
v_gene: TRBV27
j_gene: TRBJ2-7
CDR3nt: TGTGCCAGCAGTTTCTCAACCCTTGGGACAGGGTCCCACGAGCAGTACTTC
CDR3aa: CASSFSTLGTGSHEQYF

d_gene: -
abundance: -
v_gene: TRBV6-8
j_gene: TRBJ2-5
CDR3nt: TGTGCCAGCAGTTACGGGGGGTTCGATGGAGAGACCCAGTACTTC
CDR3aa: CASSYGGFDGETQYF

d_gene: -
abundance: medium-sized
v_gene: TRBV11-3
j_gene: TRBJ2-5
CDR3nt: TGTGCCAGCAGCGCCCGCCCCGGGGCCCGAGAGACCCAGTACTTC
CDR3aa: CASSARPGARETQYF

d_gene: -
abundance: -
v_gene: TRBV7-5
j_gene: TRBJ2-3
CDR3nt: TGTGCCAGCAGCCGCCAACTAAGCCGCACAGATACGCAGTATTTT
CDR3aa: CASSRQLSRTDTQYF

d_gene: -
abundance: large
v_gene: TRBV6-8
j_gene: TRBJ1-5
CDR3nt: TGTGCCAGCAATATACGGGACGGCGGATATCAGCCCCAGCATTTT
CDR3aa: CASNIRDGGYQPQHF

d_gene: TRBD2
abundance: few
v_gene: TRBV11-3
j_gene: TRBJ2-5
CDR3nt: TGTGCCAGCAGCTTAGGTACTAGCGGGGGGATACAGACCCAGTACTTC
CDR3aa: CASSLGTSGGIQTQYF

d_gene: TRBD1
abundance: few
v_gene: TRBV6-8
j_gene: TRBJ2-7
CDR3nt: TGTGCCAGCAGTGCCGGGACAGGGACCTACGAGCAGTACTTC
CDR3aa: CASSAGTGTYEQYF

d_gene: -
abundance: few
v_gene: TRBV11-3
j_gene: TRBJ2-7
CDR3nt: TGTGCCAGCAGCTCAGACCTAGGAGGCTACGAGCAGTACTTC
CDR3aa: CASSSDLGGYEQYF

d_gene: -
abundance: medium-sized
v_gene: TRBV11-3
j_gene: TRBJ1-2
CDR3nt: TGTGCCAGCAGCTTGGCCGCAGGGCCGGGCTATGGCTACACCTTC
CDR3aa: CASSLAAGPGYGYTF

d_gene: TRBD2
abundance: -
v_gene: TRBV5-1
j_gene: TRBJ2-2
CDR3nt: TGCGCCAGCAGCTTAAGCGGGGGAGGAACCGGGGAGCTGTTTTTT
CDR3aa: CASSLSGGGTGELFF

d_gene: -
abundance: -
v_gene: TRBV11-3
j_gene: TRBJ1-3
CDR3nt: TGTGCCAGCAGCTTTGCTAGCTCTGGAAACACCATATATTTT
CDR3aa: CASSFASSGNTIYF

d_gene: -
abundance: -
v_gene: TRBV5-1
j_gene: TRBJ1-5
CDR3nt: TGCGCCAGCAGCTTGGGGGGGACCAGCAATCAGCCCCAGCATTTT
CDR3aa: CASSLGGTSNQPQHF

d_gene: TRBD1
abundance: -
v_gene: TRBV18
j_gene: TRBJ1-2
CDR3nt: TGTGCCAGCTCACCAGAGGGGACAGGGATGAACTATGGCTACACCTTC
CDR3aa: CASSPEGTGMNYGYTF

d_gene: -
abundance: -
v_gene: TRBV5-1
j_gene: TRBJ1-1
CDR3nt: TGCGCCAGCGGACACTCCGGGACGGCGAACACTGAAGCTTTCTTT
CDR3aa: CASGHSGTANTEAFF

d_gene: -
abundance: few
v_gene: TRBV11-3
j_gene: TRBJ1-3
CDR3nt: TGTGCCAGCAGCTTAAGTAGGGCAATGGCTGGAAACACCATATATTTT
CDR3aa: CASSLSRAMAGNTIYF

d_gene: -
abundance: few
v_gene: TRBV11-3
j_gene: TRBJ2-7
CDR3nt: TGTGCCAGCAGCTTAGGAGGGGAACGGACCTACGAGCAGTACTTC
CDR3aa: CASSLGGERTYEQYF

d_gene: TRBD1
abundance: medium-sized
v_gene: TRBV23-1
j_gene: TRBJ2-7
CDR3nt: TGCGCCAGCAGCCAGGGGACAGGGAAGTACGAGCAGTACTTC
CDR3aa: CASSQGTGKYEQYF

d_gene: TRBD1
abundance: few
v_gene: TRBV19
j_gene: TRBJ1-1
CDR3nt: TGTGCCACCAGAGTAGACAGGGGGTCTGGTGAAGCTTTCTTT
CDR3aa: CATRVDRGSGEAFF

d_gene: TRBD1
abundance: -
v_gene: TRBV15
j_gene: TRBJ2-3
CDR3nt: TGTGCCACCAGCAGAGAGGGTACAGGGGTGGCCACAGATACGCAGTATTTT
CDR3aa: CATSREGTGVATDTQYF

d_gene: -
abundance: -
v_gene: TRBV9
j_gene: TRBJ1-1
CDR3nt: TGTGCCAGCAGCGTAGGTTCGAACACTGAAGCTTTCTTT
CDR3aa: CASSVGSNTEAFF

d_gene: -
abundance: -
v_gene: TRBV11-3
j_gene: TRBJ2-1
CDR3nt: TGTGCCAGCAGCTTAGGTGACCAGGGAGGTGAGCAGTTCTTC
CDR3aa: CASSLGDQGGEQFF

d_gene: -
abundance: few
v_gene: TRBV7-5
j_gene: TRBJ1-1
CDR3nt: TGTGCCAGCAGTACAGCAGGTATTAACACTGAAGCTTTCTTT
CDR3aa: CASSTAGINTEAFF

d_gene: -
abundance: large
v_gene: TRBV9
j_gene: TRBJ2-3
CDR3nt: TGTGCCAGCAGCGTCAATACTGCCACAGATACGCAGTATTTT
CDR3aa: CASSVNTATDTQYF

d_gene: -
abundance: few
v_gene: TRBV9
j_gene: TRBJ1-4
CDR3nt: TGTGCCAGCATGGAGGGACCTTATGAAAAACTGTTTTTT
CDR3aa: CASMEGPYEKLFF

d_gene: -
abundance: -
v_gene: TRBV28
j_gene: TRBJ1-5
CDR3nt: TGTGCCAGCAGCCTCATGTCCGGGCCCTTTAGCAATCAGCCCCAGCATTTT
CDR3aa: CASSLMSGPFSNQPQHF

d_gene: TRBD1
abundance: -
v_gene: TRBV9
j_gene: TRBJ2-7
CDR3nt: TGTGCCAGCAGCGAGATCGGGACAGGCCACGAGCAGTACTTC
CDR3aa: CASSEIGTGHEQYF

d_gene: -
abundance: once
v_gene: TRBV9
j_gene: TRBJ1-3
CDR3nt: TGTGCCAGCAGAGGCACAGGCCCTGGAAACACCATATATTTT
CDR3aa: CASRGTGPGNTIYF

d_gene: TRBD2
abundance: -
v_gene: TRBV11-3
j_gene: TRBJ2-1
CDR3nt: TGTGCCAGCAGCTTAGGGCGGGAGTTAGATGAGCAGTTCTTC
CDR3aa: CASSLGRELDEQFF

d_gene: -
abundance: -
v_gene: TRBV6-8
j_gene: TRBJ1-3
CDR3nt: TGTGCCAGCAGTAAGCCTTTTGGCGTAATCTCTGGAAACACCATATATTTT
CDR3aa: CASSKPFGVISGNTIYF

d_gene: -
abundance: -
v_gene: TRBV23-1
j_gene: TRBJ2-3
CDR3nt: TGCGCCAGCAGCCTATCGGCGGGTCCAATACCCACAGATACGCAGTATTTT
CDR3aa: CASSLSAGPIPTDTQYF

d_gene: TRBD1
abundance: -
v_gene: TRBV6-8
j_gene: TRBJ1-1
CDR3nt: TGTGCCAGCCGGGGGGGGACAGGGGTCACTGAAGCTTTCTTT
CDR3aa: CASRGGTGVTEAFF

d_gene: -
abundance: -
v_gene: TRBV25-1
j_gene: TRBJ1-2
CDR3nt: TGTGCCAGCAGTGAAATTCCGCGGACGGGAACTGATGGCTACACCTTC
CDR3aa: CASSEIPRTGTDGYTF

d_gene: TRBD2
abundance: few
v_gene: TRBV10-3
j_gene: TRBJ2-1
CDR3nt: TGTGCCATCAGTGAGTCGCGGGAGCCTTACAATGAGCAGTTCTTC
CDR3aa: CAISESREPYNEQFF

d_gene: -
abundance: -
v_gene: TRBV5-1
j_gene: TRBJ2-5
CDR3nt: TGCGCCAGTATATATTCGCCGGGACCCAACTCCGGAGAGACCCAGTACTTC
CDR3aa: CASIYSPGPNSGETQYF

d_gene: -
abundance: few
v_gene: TRBV6-8
j_gene: TRBJ2-2
CDR3nt: TGTGCCATCGCAAGCACGACCGGGGAGCTGTTTTTT
CDR3aa: CAIASTTGELFF

d_gene: TRBD1
abundance: -
v_gene: TRBV6-8
j_gene: TRBJ1-2
CDR3nt: TGTGCCAGCAGATCCCCGGGACAGGGGGGAGCTAACTATGGCTACACCTTC
CDR3aa: CASRSPGQGGANYGYTF

d_gene: TRBD2
abundance: -
v_gene: TRBV30
j_gene: TRBJ2-3
CDR3nt: TGTGCCTGGAGTCTCACTAGCGGGGGGTCCACAGATACGCAGTATTTT
CDR3aa: CAWSLTSGGSTDTQYF

d_gene: TRBD2
abundance: -
v_gene: TRBV11-3
j_gene: TRBJ2-7
CDR3nt: TGTGCCAGCAGCTTAGATATTACGGGAGGTTCGGCCGAGCAGTACTTC
CDR3aa: CASSLDITGGSAEQYF

d_gene: -
abundance: few
v_gene: TRBV18
j_gene: TRBJ2-1
CDR3nt: TGTGCCAGCTCCTCGATACTAGGCCCCAATGAGCAGTTCTTC
CDR3aa: CASSSILGPNEQFF

d_gene: -
abundance: few
v_gene: TRBV6-8
j_gene: TRBJ1-4
CDR3nt: TGTGCCAGCAGTTCCCGAGGTGGTAATGAAAAACTGTTTTTT
CDR3aa: CASSSRGGNEKLFF

d_gene: -
abundance: medium-sized
v_gene: TRBV11-3
j_gene: TRBJ2-3
CDR3nt: TGTGCCAGCAGCTTAGGCCTCGGGGGTGCAGATACGCAGTATTTT
CDR3aa: CASSLGLGGADTQYF

d_gene: -
abundance: large
v_gene: TRBV6-8
j_gene: TRBJ1-4
CDR3nt: TGTGCCAGCAGTTACGCTGCTGGACAATTGGAAAAACTGTTTTTT
CDR3aa: CASSYAAGQLEKLFF

d_gene: -
abundance: -
v_gene: TRBV5-1
j_gene: TRBJ2-1
CDR3nt: TGCGCCAGCACCGCGAGATGGAGCCAGGGGTACAATGAGCAGTTCTTC
CDR3aa: CASTARWSQGYNEQFF

d_gene: TRBD2
abundance: -
v_gene: TRBV9
j_gene: TRBJ2-5
CDR3nt: TGTGCCGGGTTCGGGACTAGCTCCCAAGAGACCCAGTACTTC
CDR3aa: CAGFGTSSQETQYF

d_gene: -
abundance: -
v_gene: TRBV28
j_gene: TRBJ2-1
CDR3nt: TGTGCCAGCAGTTTCATTGGGACGGGTGGGTACAATGAGCAGTTCTTC
CDR3aa: CASSFIGTGGYNEQFF